This T cell receptor (beta chain) derives from a study of blood T cell repertoires in COVID-19. Study context: T cells, B-cell-depleted T cells, or PBMCs provided the cDNA or gDNA that served as material.

With V trimmed by 11 bases and J by 9 bases, 18 bases remained unmatched. Germline assignment: CDR1 MGHRA and CDR2 YSYEKL. The CDR3 has 15 residues. Across roughly 25 US areas, participants ranged in age from about 18 to 100 years. Individuals in the exposed group had encountered a COVID-19 case within 2 weeks preceding study entry. Per the authors' pipeline: Amplification from reference gene primers served as the basis for estimated nucleated cell counts. Repertoires were generated with immunoSEQ multiplex PCR, while TCRdb's copy carries only in-frame clones and drops some. V, J and clone size are those of that table, while D and trimming were read from the DNA. The sample records about 280,000 clones, roughly 90% being singletons.

The chain employs TRBV4-1 and TRBJ2-1; 8 bases align to TRBD2. The TCR was taken from a man aged 35 to 55 who had been exposed to COVID-19. Sequencing was done on a sample of PBMCs or T cells enriched from blood (not recorded which). CDR3 residues: CAGQLTSGRCREQFF. For the CDR3, the DNA is TGCGCCGGCCAACTTACTAGCGGTCGTTGCCGTGAGCAGTTCTTC.